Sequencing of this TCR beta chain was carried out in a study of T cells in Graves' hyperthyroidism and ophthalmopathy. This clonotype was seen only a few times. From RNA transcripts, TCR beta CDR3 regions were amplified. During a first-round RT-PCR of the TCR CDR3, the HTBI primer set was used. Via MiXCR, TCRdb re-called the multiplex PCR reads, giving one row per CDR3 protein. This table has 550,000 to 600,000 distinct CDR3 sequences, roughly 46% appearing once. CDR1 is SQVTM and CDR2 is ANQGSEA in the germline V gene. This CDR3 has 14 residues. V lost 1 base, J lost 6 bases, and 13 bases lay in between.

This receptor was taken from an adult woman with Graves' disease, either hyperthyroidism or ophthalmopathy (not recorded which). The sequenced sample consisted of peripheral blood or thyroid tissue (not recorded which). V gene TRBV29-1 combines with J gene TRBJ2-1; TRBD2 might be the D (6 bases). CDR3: CSVEGGRPGNEQFF. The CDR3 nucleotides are TGCAGCGTTGAAGGGGGGAGGCCGGGCAATGAGCAGTTCTTC.